The source of this T cell receptor (beta chain) is a study of shared clonotypes between healthy human individuals. Background on the study: Plates per donor: three CD4 naive, three CD4 memory, two CD8 naive, one CD8 memory. Study outcomes and limitations: Read depth was anticipated to influence clonotype sharing among donors. Naive CD4 clonotypes were shared across a handful of donors at 5% to 6%.

Germline CDR1 and CDR2: SGHNT and YYREEE (reference sequence). This CDR3 spans 15 amino acids. V trimming: 4 bases; J trimming: 8 bases; junction bases outside the gene matches: 4. Of note for this clone: Its antigen is unknown.

Donors comprised only Caucasian adults living in Nashville, Tennessee. The assay was immunoSEQ multiplex PCR, and TCRdb's table has in-frame clones only and misses some. Counted here are approximately 2.5 million clones, 93% occurring once; the ten biggest clones make up about 0.38%. This rearrangement joins TRBV5-4 to TRBJ2-1; 15 nucleotides line up with TRBD2. Material: naive CD4+ T cells from PBMCs. Indicated subset: CD45RA+ positively selected. The TCR comes from a man between 18 and 29 years old in good health. Some clones in this sample may be carry-over from other donors' samples. The CDR3 DNA reads as TGTGCCAGCAGCAGGACTAGCGGGAGGGGTGATGAGCAGTTCTTC. This sequence encodes CASSRTSGRGDEQFF.